The next 22 T cell receptor beta chains were all read from a single sample in a study of blood T cells in healthy people across ages. For the second PCR, which ran for roughly 7 to 11 cycles, a sample-barcoded 5' primer and a J-beta primer mix were used. TCRdb analysed the 5' RACE reads with MiXCR anew, one entry per CDR3 protein. Among some 800,000 distinct CDR3 sequences, under 55% were seen once, and the ten largest hold roughly 18%. The sample was blood. Source of these receptors: a man aged 55 to 69 in good health.

This clonotype showed up just a few times. The gene calls are TRBV12-3 or TRBV12-4 and TRBJ1-2, with TRBD1 matching 11 bases. Trimming took 5 bases from V and 8 from J; bases not matched to a gene: 7. The CDR3 contains 14 residues. Here the CDR3 DNA reads TGTGCCAGCAGTGCAGGACAGGGGGCGGTGGGCTACACCTTC. Its protein product is CASSAGQGAVGYTF.

The genes are TRBV5-1 and TRBJ1-1, with TRBD1 matching over 7 bases. The germline gives CDR1 SGHRS, CDR2 YFSETQ. The ends lost 0 bases at V and 5 bases at J; junction bases unmatched: 7. This CDR3 is 15 amino acids long. CDR3 region: CASSLGTGVRTEAFF. The CDR3 DNA reads TGCGCCAGCAGCTTGGGAACAGGGGTAAGGACTGAAGCTTTCTTT.

The rearrangement joins TRBV7-9 to TRBJ2-1, with a possible D match to TRBD2 (7 bases). With 4 bases removed from V and 7 bases from J, the gap between germline ends came to 14 bases. This CDR3 spans 14 amino acids. CDR1 SEHNR and CDR2 FQNEAQ come from the germline V gene (reference sequence). CDR3 protein: CASSSGGPGNEQFF. Here the CDR3 DNA reads TGTGCCAGCAGCTCGGGGGGCCCCGGTAATGAGCAGTTCTTC.

The chain couples TRBV4-3 to TRBJ2-6; 8 nucleotides line up with TRBD2. The V and J ends lost 3 bases and 3 bases, in that order; junction bases with no gene match: 10. This CDR3 has 18 residues. Germline V lookup: CDR1 LGHNA, CDR2 YSLEER. CDR3 bases: TGCGCCAGCAGCCAGCTCATAGCGGGGCAGGTTGGGGCCAACGTCCTGACTTTC. Translated: CASSQLIAGQVGANVLTF.

This clonotype was picked up many times. J is TRBJ2-5 and V is TRBV28; no firm D call. Trimming left V 2 bases short and J 5 bases short, with 6 bases between. The CDR3 sequence is 12 residues long. CDR1 and CDR2 from the germline V gene are MDHEN and SYDVKM. CDR3 in DNA: TGTGCCAGCAGTTTACACGGGGAGACCCAGTACTTC. Amino acid sequence: CASSLHGETQYF.

The chain uses TRBV9 and TRBJ1-2, with D possibly matching TRBD1 (5 bases). The CDR3 runs 14 residues. V was clipped by 7 bases and J by 7 bases, with 20 bases between them. The germline V gene encodes CDR1 SGDLS and CDR2 YYNGEE. The CDR3: CASETPQGDGGYTF. The DNA of the CDR3 is TGTGCCAGCGAAACTCCTCAGGGCGATGGTGGCTACACCTTC.

J is TRBJ2-3 and V is TRBV2; TRBD2 is a possible D gene (7 bases). Germline values: CDR1 SNHLY, CDR2 FYNNEI. V lost 4 bases and J lost 0, with 17 bases in between. This CDR3 region has 17 residues. The CDR3: CASSVMGGGRSTDTQYF. CDR3 bases: TGTGCCAGCAGTGTAATGGGAGGGGGACGAAGCACAGATACGCAGTATTTT.

V usage is TRBV10-3 and J usage is TRBJ2-1, with D unclear. Looked up from germline, CDR1 is ENHRY and CDR2 is SYGVKD. V was clipped by 4 bases and J by 10 bases, with 8 bases between them. The CDR3 loop spans 11 amino acids. The CDR3 protein is CAISAEFEQFF. CDR3 bases: TGTGCCATCAGTGCTGAGTTCGAGCAGTTCTTC.

The rearrangement links TRBV10-3 to TRBJ2-1; D is unclear. Germline CDR1 reads ENHRY; CDR2 reads SYGVKD. This CDR3 is built from 16 residues. V gave up 11 bases and J gave up 0 bases, with 20 bases separating them. The CDR3 DNA is TGTGCCGCCAAACCACGCGCCGCTGGCTCCTACAATGAGCAGTTCTTC. Amino acids: CAAKPRAAGSYNEQFF.

This clonotype was picked up a small number of times. The junction and the germline gene differ at one end; a read error may be behind it. The rearrangement links TRBV2 to TRBJ1-6; TRBD1 aligns across 8 bases. CDR1 is SNHLY and CDR2 is FYNNEI in the germline V gene. CDR3 size: 15 residues. The CDR3 DNA follows: TGTGCCAGCATTAACCAGGGGGCCCAGAATTCACCCCTCCATTTT. This gives the protein CASINQGAQNSPLHF.

This clonotype appeared a few times. The CDR3 is CASSYTGTIAWGANVLTF. CDR3 DNA: TGTGCCAGCAGTTACACCGGGACGATAGCGTGGGGGGCCAACGTCCTGACTTTC. The rearrangement joins TRBV6-2 or TRBV6-3 to TRBJ2-6; D may match TRBD1 or TRBD2 (5 bases each). The V gene's germline CDR1 is MNHEY and CDR2 SVGEGT. The CDR3 is made up of 18 amino acids. Trimming took 2 bases from V and 4 from J, leaving 18 bases between them.

The V call is TRBV15, the J call TRBJ2-6; D is ambiguous. The V gene's germline CDR1 is LNHNV and CDR2 YYDKDF (reference sequence). CDR3 size: 16 residues. Trimming shortened V by 3 bases and J by 0 bases, and 9 bases separated the two germline ends. CDR3 nucleotide sequence: TGTGCCACCAGCAGGCATGGAAACTCTGGGGCCAACGTCCTGACTTTC. Translation: CATSRHGNSGANVLTF.

Here the CDR3 reads CAISRSYATEAFF. The CDR3 nucleotides are TGTGCCATCAGCCGATCCTACGCCACTGAAGCTTTCTTT. This chain connects TRBV10-3 to TRBJ1-1; D ambiguous. The CDR3 sequence is 13 residues long. V dropped 6 bases and J dropped 4 bases, with 12 bases sitting between them. Germline V gives CDR1 ENHRY, CDR2 SYGVKD.

The chain combines TRBV29-1 with TRBJ1-5, with D uncertain. Germline CDR1 and CDR2: SQVTM and ANQGSEA. V was pared by 3 bases and J by 5 bases, with 5 bases between. This CDR3 comprises 11 residues. CDR3 in DNA: TGCAGCGTTGACACTTATCAGCCCCAGCATTTT. Translation: CSVDTYQPQHF. The variable domain in full, completed from reference TRBV29-1 and TRBJ1-5, reads SAVISQKPSRDICQRGTSLTIQCQVDSQVTMMFWYRQQPGQSLTLIATANQGSEATYESGFVIDKFPISRPNLTFSTLTVSNMSPEDSSIYLCSVDTYQPQHFGDGTRLSIL.

This clonotype was detected only a few times. The V gene is TRBV3-1, the J gene TRBJ2-7; 9 bases fit TRBD2. Trimming removed 5 bases from V and 7 bases from J; junction bases left unmatched: 9. Per the germline V gene, CDR1 is LGHDT and CDR2 is YNNKEL (reference sequence). This CDR3 contains 14 residues. In DNA form, the CDR3 reads TGTGCCAGCAGCGTACTAGCGGGCCCTTTAGAGCAGTACTTC. It specifies CASSVLAGPLEQYF.

The chain recombines TRBV5-1 with TRBJ1-6; no definite D call. V was pared by 3 bases and J by 5 bases, with 6 bases between. CDR1 and CDR2 (germline): SGHRS, YFSETQ. This CDR3 has 13 residues. CDR3 in DNA: TGCGCCAGCAGCTGGAATGATAATTCACCCCTCCACTTT. Translated, it gives CASSWNDNSPLHF.

The chain carries TRBV4-1 and TRBJ2-2; D is unclear. This CDR3 contains 14 residues. V lost 1 base and J 8 bases, leaving 11 bases between the germline ends. Germline-derived CDR1 and CDR2 are MGHRA and YSYEKL. CDR3 sequence reads: CASSQGTGGGELFF. CDR3 sequence (DNA): TGCGCCAGCAGCCAAGGGACGGGTGGTGGGGAGCTGTTTTTT.

This chain connects TRBV4-3 to TRBJ2-1; possibly TRBD1 for D (6 bases). The CDR3 totals 19 residues. Per germline, CDR1 LGHNA and CDR2 YSLEER. The ends were cut back, 1 base at V and 0 bases at J, with 19 bases in the middle. CDR3 coding DNA: TGCGCCAGCAGCCAAGCCTCCGGGGCAGGGGCCAGCTCCTACAATGAGCAGTTCTTC. Amino acids: CASSQASGAGASSYNEQFF.

This sequence joins TRBV6-2 or TRBV6-3 and TRBJ1-5; D uncertain. The CDR3 has 17 amino acids. The V end lost 0 bases, the J end lost 2 bases, and 14 bases lay between the germline ends. Germline lookup yields CDR1 MNHEY and CDR2 SVGEGT. The CDR3 bases are TGTGCCAGCAGTTACTCGAAGTTGGGTATGGGCAATCAGCCCCAGCATTTT. It codes for CASSYSKLGMGNQPQHF.

The chain joins TRBV29-1 to TRBJ2-4, with unresolved D. The germline V gene has CDR1 SQVTM and CDR2 ANQGSEA. The CDR3 is 13 residues long. Trimming cost V 6 bases and J 2 bases, with 11 bases left between them. The CDR3 sequence: CSVARESKNIQYF. CDR3 DNA sequence: TGCAGCGTAGCCCGAGAATCCAAAAACATTCAGTACTTC.

About this clonotype: This may come from a read error, since a much larger clone is one base off. V and J are TRBV20-1 and TRBJ2-7, with D possibly being TRBD1 (5 bases). V was trimmed by 0 bases and J by 0 bases, leaving 12 bases between them. Per the germline V gene, CDR1 is DFQATT and CDR2 is SNEGSKA (reference sequence). The CDR3 runs to 15 residues. As DNA, the CDR3 is TGCAGTGCTAGAGATGTCAGCAGGGTCTCCTACGAGCAGTACTTC. This encodes CSARDVSRVSYEQYF.

V usage is TRBV6-5 and J usage is TRBJ2-1, with D possibly matching TRBD1 (7 bases). The CDR3 runs 15 residues. Germline V gene lookup returns CDR1 MNHEY and CDR2 SVGAGI. V was cut by 6 bases and J by 4 bases, with 16 bases left in between. The chain's CDR3 is CASSQTGAGYNEQFF. For the CDR3, the DNA is TGTGCCAGCAGCCAAACAGGGGCGGGGTACAATGAGCAGTTCTTC.